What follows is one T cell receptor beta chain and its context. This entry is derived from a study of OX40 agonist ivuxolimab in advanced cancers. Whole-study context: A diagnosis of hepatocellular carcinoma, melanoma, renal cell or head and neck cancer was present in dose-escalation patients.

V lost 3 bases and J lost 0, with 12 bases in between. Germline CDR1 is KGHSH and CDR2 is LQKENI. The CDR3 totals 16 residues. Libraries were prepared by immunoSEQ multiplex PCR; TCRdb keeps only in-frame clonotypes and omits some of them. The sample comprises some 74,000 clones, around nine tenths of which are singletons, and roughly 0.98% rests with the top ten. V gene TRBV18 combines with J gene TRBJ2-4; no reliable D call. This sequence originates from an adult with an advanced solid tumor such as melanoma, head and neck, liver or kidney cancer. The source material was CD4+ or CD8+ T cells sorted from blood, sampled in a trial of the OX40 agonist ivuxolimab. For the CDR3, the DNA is TGTGCCAGCTCACCGGGCCTTCGACTAGCCAAAAACATTCAGTACTTC. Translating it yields CASSPGLRLAKNIQYF.